The 28 T cell receptor beta chains in this list originate from one sample, sequenced in a study of CD8+ T cells in alopecia areata. RNA was extracted and reverse transcribed into cDNA as the sequencing template. This table comes from immunoSEQ multiplex PCR, and its TCRdb copy is limited to in-frame clones, with some not included. The sample lists about 190,000 clones; roughly three fifths were seen once. Treatment meaning: oral pan-JAK inhibitor, 5-10 mg twice daily. The starting material was CD4+ T cells sorted from blood, obtained at week 4, from a patient treated with tofacitinib. The source is a human donor with alopecia areata.

Points on this clone: A far more abundant clone sits one base away, making this likely a read error. This CDR3 is also generated by other DNA sequences in the sample. The J gene is TRBJ2-1, the V gene TRBV7-9, with TRBD1 matching over 8 bases. Germline CDR1 reads SEHNR; CDR2 reads FQNEAQ (reference sequence). The V gene end was trimmed by 1 base and the J gene end by 4 bases; junction bases not matched to a gene: 3. This CDR3 contains 15 residues. For the CDR3, the DNA is TGTGCCAGCAGCTTAGGGACAGGGAGGTACAATGAGCAGTTCTTC. It codes for CASSLGTGRYNEQFF.

This clone was counted only a few times. The V gene is TRBV29-1, the J gene TRBJ2-2; 9 nucleotides agree with TRBD1. In germline, CDR1 is SQVTM, CDR2 ANQGSEA. J lost 6 bases, V lost 7 bases, and 9 bases had no gene match. This CDR3 has 14 amino acids. CDR3 sequence: CSARTGDLAGELFF. CDR3 nucleotides: TGCAGCGCACGGACAGGGGATTTAGCCGGGGAGCTGTTTTTT.

The chain couples TRBV2 to TRBJ1-5; unclear D gene. This CDR3 is built from 15 residues. The germline gives CDR1 SNHLY, CDR2 FYNNEI. The V and J ends lost 0 bases and 6 bases respectively, with 12 bases between them. The CDR3 coding sequence is TGTGCCAGCAGTGAAGCGTTAAGGGTAATTCAGCCCCAGCATTTT. Translated: CASSEALRVIQPQHF. The whole variable domain, filled in from reference TRBV2 and TRBJ1-5, reads EPEVTQTPSHQVTQMGQEVILRCVPISNHLYFYWYRQILGQKVEFLVSFYNNEISEKSEIFDDQFSVERPDGSNFTLKIRSTKLEDSAMYFCASSEALRVIQPQHFGDGTRLSIL.

This sequence joins TRBV27 and TRBJ2-1; D uncertain. The germline CDR1 and CDR2 sequences are MNHEY and SMNVEV (reference sequence). V lost 6 bases, J lost 0 bases, and 12 bases lay in between. The CDR3 is 15 amino acids. The CDR3 loop reads CASSFDTSSYNEQFF. For the CDR3, the DNA is TGTGCCAGCAGCTTTGACACAAGCTCCTACAATGAGCAGTTCTTC.

This clone has just a few counts. This chain joins TRBV5-1 and TRBJ2-1, with 7 bases that match TRBD2. CDR3 length: 14 residues. The germline gives CDR1 SGHRS, CDR2 YFSETQ. V was clipped by 0 bases and J by 6 bases; unmatched bases: 3. CDR3 loop: CASSLGAGINEQFF. CDR3 DNA sequence: TGCGCCAGCAGCTTGGGAGCGGGAATCAATGAGCAGTTCTTC.

In this sample, this clone turned up a few times. The chain has TRBV28 and TRBJ1-2, with a weak D call TRBD1 (5 bases). Germline values: CDR1 MDHEN, CDR2 SYDVKM. Trimming removed 5 bases at V and 2 bases at J, with 9 bases between. This CDR3 is built from 13 residues. CDR3 in DNA: TGTGCCAGCAGTGACGGGGGGAACTATGGCTACACCTTC. Protein sequence: CASSDGGNYGYTF.

The chain links TRBV9 to TRBJ2-6; TRBD1 agrees at 8 bases. After removal of 3 bases from V and 4 bases from J, the junction contained 12 bases not matched to a gene. From germline, CDR1 is SGDLS and CDR2 YYNGEE. CDR3 length: 18 residues. The CDR3 loop is CASSALYQGALGANVLTF. The CDR3 DNA reads TGTGCCAGCAGCGCGCTTTATCAGGGGGCGCTAGGGGCCAACGTCCTGACTTTC.

This clone was seen once. The chain couples TRBV4-1 to TRBJ1-5, with TRBD1 as a possible D gene (5 bases). Looked up from germline, CDR1 is MGHRA and CDR2 is YSYEKL. Trimming left V 4 bases short and J 2 bases short, with 15 bases between. The CDR3 has 16 residues. The DNA for the CDR3 is TGCGCCAGCAGCCCCCGGGCGGGGGATGGCAATCAGCCCCAGCATTTT. It yields the protein CASSPRAGDGNQPQHF.

The V and J genes are TRBV5-1 and TRBJ1-1; D unresolved. This CDR3 contains 15 residues. Per the germline V gene, CDR1 is SGHRS and CDR2 is YFSETQ. Trimming cost V 0 bases and J 5 bases, with 14 bases left between them. The CDR3 sequence: CASSLDSPGRTEAFF. Written as DNA, the CDR3 is TGCGCCAGCAGCTTGGATAGTCCGGGGAGAACTGAAGCTTTCTTT. Filled out from reference TRBV5-1 and TRBJ1-1, the complete variable domain reads KAGVTQTPRYLIKTRGQQVTLSCSPISGHRSVSWYQQTPGQGLQFLFEYFSETQRNKGNFPGRFSGRQFSNSRSEMNVSTLELGDSALYLCASSLDSPGRTEAFFGQGTRLTVV.

The J gene is TRBJ2-2, the V gene TRBV6-5; unclear D gene. Per germline, CDR1 MNHEY and CDR2 SVGAGI. CDR3 length: 11 residues. Trimming left V 0 bases short and J 10 bases short, with 3 bases between. Here the CDR3 reads CASSYSTELFF. CDR3 DNA sequence: TGTGCCAGCAGTTACTCCACGGAGCTGTTTTTT.

The rearrangement links TRBV25-1 to TRBJ2-3; 7 bases align to TRBD2. Germline V gene data show CDR1 as MGHDK and CDR2 as SYGVNS. The CDR3 runs 16 residues. J was trimmed by 3 bases and V by 2 bases; bases with no gene match: 8. CDR3 loop: CASSELTASGTDTQYF. In nucleotides, the CDR3 is TGTGCCAGCAGTGAACTAACGGCTAGCGGAACAGATACGCAGTATTTT.

The rearrangement links TRBV7-9 to TRBJ2-1; D uncertain. Trimming removed 1 base at V and 1 base at J, with 17 bases between. The CDR3 runs to 18 residues. Germline V gene lookup returns CDR1 SEHNR and CDR2 FQNEAQ (reference sequence). The CDR3 region is CASSLGRTATYSYNEQFF. CDR3 bases: TGTGCCAGCAGCTTAGGGCGTACAGCAACGTATTCCTACAATGAGCAGTTCTTC.

This sequence joins TRBV7-2 and TRBJ2-3; D remains unclear. CDR1 and CDR2 from the germline V gene are SGHTA and FQGNSA. With 3 bases removed from V and 2 bases from J, the gap between germline ends came to 3 bases. The CDR3 runs 12 residues. In nucleotides, the CDR3 is TGTGCCAGCAGCTTCAACACAGATACGCAGTATTTT. Amino acids: CASSFNTDTQYF.

The chain combines TRBV14 with TRBJ2-5; the match to TRBD2 covers 11 bases. The CDR3 has 15 amino acids. Trimming at V came to 4 bases and at J to 5 bases, leaving 6 bases not matched to a gene. Germline values: CDR1 SGHDN, CDR2 FVKESK. The CDR3 region is CASSPRLAGWETQYF. Written as DNA, the CDR3 is TGTGCCAGCAGCCCGAGACTAGCGGGATGGGAGACCCAGTACTTC.

The J gene is TRBJ1-5, the V gene TRBV30; possible D gene TRBD1, 5 bases. There are 16 residues in the CDR3. Germline assignment: CDR1 GTSNPN and CDR2 SVGIG (reference sequence). V was pared by 2 bases and J by 0 bases, with 14 bases between. In nucleotides, the CDR3 is TGTGCCTGGAGTTGGGCAGGAGGGACTAGCAATCAGCCCCAGCATTTT. This gives the protein CAWSWAGGTSNQPQHF.

Here the CDR3 reads CASSLRQPYGYTF. The CDR3 region has the DNA TGTGCCAGCAGTTTAAGACAGCCCTATGGCTACACCTTC. This chain connects TRBV28 to TRBJ1-2; possibly TRBD1 for D (5 bases). Trimming removed 2 bases from V and 4 bases from J, with 8 bases in between. CDR1 and CDR2 (germline): MDHEN, SYDVKM. The length of the CDR3 is 13 residues.

This clone was counted a few times. This chain connects TRBV29-1 to TRBJ1-2, with D possibly TRBD1 on 5 matching bases. V was pared by 0 bases and J by 2 bases, with 13 bases between. Germline-derived CDR1 and CDR2 are SQVTM and ANQGSEA. The CDR3 has 15 amino acids. The CDR3 region is CSVEDRGRENYGYTF. DNA of the CDR3: TGCAGCGTTGAAGATCGGGGCAGGGAGAACTATGGCTACACCTTC.

This chain joins TRBV6-1 and TRBJ1-5; 9 bases line up with TRBD1. The CDR3 totals 17 residues. From germline, CDR1 is MNHNS and CDR2 SASEGT. Trimming removed 3 bases from V and 7 bases from J; junction bases left unmatched: 13. The CDR3 sequence is CASSDRRLRDRVQPQHF. For the CDR3, the DNA is TGTGCCAGCAGTGACCGACGACTCCGGGACAGGGTGCAGCCCCAGCATTTT.

The chain employs TRBV30 and TRBJ2-7; D may be TRBD1 or TRBD2 (6 bases each). Germline CDR1 GTSNPN, CDR2 SVGIG (reference sequence). The CDR3 length is 14 residues. Trimming took 1 base from V and 5 from J, leaving 15 bases between them. The CDR3 DNA follows: TGTGCCTGGAGTGCCGACGGGGGCCTAGACGAGCAGTACTTC. It specifies CAWSADGGLDEQYF.

The chain recombines TRBV29-1 with TRBJ1-4; D possibly corresponds to TRBD1 (5 bases). The V gene's germline CDR1 is SQVTM and CDR2 ANQGSEA. The CDR3 totals 11 residues. V lost 5 bases, J lost 13 bases, and 14 bases lay in between. This chain's CDR3 is CSVIDSIGLFF. The CDR3 DNA sequence: TGCAGCGTTATAGACAGCATTGGACTGTTTTTT.

The chain has TRBV9 and TRBJ2-5, with D possibly being TRBD2 (6 bases). This CDR3 has 14 amino acids. The V end was cut by 3 bases, the J end by 2 bases, with 11 bases between. CDR1 is SGDLS and CDR2 is YYNGEE in the germline V gene. The CDR3 spells CASSDRDSQETQYF. CDR3 DNA: TGTGCCAGCAGCGACCGGGACTCACAAGAGACCCAGTACTTC.

This chain joins TRBV6-5 and TRBJ1-4; 7 bases match TRBD1. The CDR3 loop spans 15 amino acids. The junction had 7 bases not matched to a gene; V was cut back by 3 bases and J by 6 bases. Germline V gene sequence: CDR1 MNHEY, CDR2 SVGAGI. The CDR3 loop reads CASSYTGQAYEKLFF. For the CDR3, the DNA is TGTGCCAGCAGTTATACCGGACAGGCCTATGAAAAACTGTTTTTT.

CDR3 in amino acids: CASSLTASGSTDTQYF. The CDR3 nucleotides are TGCGCCAGCAGCTTGACGGCTAGCGGCAGCACAGATACGCAGTATTTT. V is TRBV5-1 and J is TRBJ2-3, with 7 bases aligning to TRBD2. V lost 1 base to trimming and J lost 0 bases; unmatched junction nucleotides: 5. The germline V gene has CDR1 SGHRS and CDR2 YFSETQ. There are 16 residues in the CDR3.

The V gene is TRBV6-5, the J gene TRBJ2-7, with D tentatively TRBD1 (6 bases). The CDR3 has 13 amino acids. CDR1 is MNHEY, CDR2 SVGAGI, per germline. The V gene lost 7 bases and the J gene lost 2 bases, with 12 bases spanning the gap. The CDR3 protein is CASIKRDTYEQYF. CDR3 coding DNA: TGTGCCAGCATCAAAAGGGACACCTACGAGCAGTACTTC.

This CDR3 is CASSSTDTQYF. The DNA for the CDR3 is TGTGCCAGCAGTTCGACAGATACGCAGTATTTT. J is TRBJ2-3 and V is TRBV6-6; D is undetermined. Deletions cut 4 bases from V and 3 bases from J, with 2 bases between. Germline V gene sequence: CDR1 MNHNY, CDR2 SVGAGI (reference sequence). CDR3 size: 11 residues.

J is TRBJ1-2 and V is TRBV9, with 7 bases lining up with TRBD1. Germline V gives CDR1 SGDLS, CDR2 YYNGEE. The CDR3 runs to 16 residues. Trimming removed 4 bases from V and 4 bases from J; junction bases left unmatched: 13. CDR3 DNA sequence: TGTGCCAGCAGCTCCGATTCGGGACAGCTCTTCTATGGCTACACCTTC. Its translation: CASSSDSGQLFYGYTF. Together with reference TRBV9 and TRBJ1-2, the CDR3 gives the full variable domain: DSGVTQTPKHLITATGQRVTLRCSPRSGDLSVYWYQQSLDQGLQFLIQYYNGEERAKGNILERFSAQQFPDLHSELNLSSLELGDSALYFCASSSDSGQLFYGYTFGSGTRLTVV.

This clone was observed a handful of times. This chain connects TRBV14 to TRBJ2-3; 9 bases line up with TRBD1. Germline-derived CDR1 and CDR2 are SGHDN and FVKESK. V trimming: 0 bases; J trimming: 0 bases; junction bases outside the gene matches: 7. The CDR3 loop spans 18 amino acids. The CDR3 loop is CASSQETGGALSTDTQYF. The CDR3 nucleotides read TGTGCCAGCAGCCAAGAAACAGGGGGCGCTTTGAGCACAGATACGCAGTATTTT.

The J gene is TRBJ2-2, the V gene TRBV7-9, with TRBD2 as a possible D gene (5 bases). The CDR3 extends over 16 amino acids. CDR1 is SEHNR, CDR2 FQNEAQ, per germline (reference sequence). V was pared by 5 bases and J by 0 bases, with 13 bases between. The chain's CDR3 is CASSHGTGANTGELFF. Here the CDR3 DNA reads TGTGCCAGCAGCCACGGAACCGGGGCGAACACCGGGGAGCTGTTTTTT.